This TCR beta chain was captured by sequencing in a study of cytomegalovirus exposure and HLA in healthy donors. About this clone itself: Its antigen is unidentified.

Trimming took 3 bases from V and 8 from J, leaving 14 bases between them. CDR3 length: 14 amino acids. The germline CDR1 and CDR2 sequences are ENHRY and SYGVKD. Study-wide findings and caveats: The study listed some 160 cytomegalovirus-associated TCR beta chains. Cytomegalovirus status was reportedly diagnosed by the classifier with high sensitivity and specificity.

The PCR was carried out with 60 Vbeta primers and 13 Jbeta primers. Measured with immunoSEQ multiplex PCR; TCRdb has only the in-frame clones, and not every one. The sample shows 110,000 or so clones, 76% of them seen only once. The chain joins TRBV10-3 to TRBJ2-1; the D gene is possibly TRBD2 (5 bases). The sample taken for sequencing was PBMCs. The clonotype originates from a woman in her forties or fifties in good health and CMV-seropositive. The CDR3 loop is CAISERGALHEQFF. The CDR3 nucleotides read TGTGCCATCAGTGAACGGGGAGCCCTACATGAGCAGTTCTTC.